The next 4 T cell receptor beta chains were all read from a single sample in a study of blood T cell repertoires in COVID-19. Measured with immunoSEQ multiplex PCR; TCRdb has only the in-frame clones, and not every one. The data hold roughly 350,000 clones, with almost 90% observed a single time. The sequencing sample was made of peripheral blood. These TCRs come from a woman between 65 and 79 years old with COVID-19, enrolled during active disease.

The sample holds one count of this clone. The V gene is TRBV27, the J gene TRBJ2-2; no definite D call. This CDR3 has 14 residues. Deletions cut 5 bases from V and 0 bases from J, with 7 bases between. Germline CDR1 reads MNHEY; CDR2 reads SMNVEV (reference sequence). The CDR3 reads CASSGFTNTGELFF. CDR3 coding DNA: TGTGCCAGCAGTGGCTTCACGAACACCGGGGAGCTGTTTTTT.

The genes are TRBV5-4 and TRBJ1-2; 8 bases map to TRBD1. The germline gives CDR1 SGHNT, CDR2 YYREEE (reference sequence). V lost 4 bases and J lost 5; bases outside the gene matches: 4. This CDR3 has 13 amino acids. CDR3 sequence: CASSTGQEYGYTF. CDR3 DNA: TGTGCCAGCAGCACGGGACAGGAGTATGGCTACACCTTC.

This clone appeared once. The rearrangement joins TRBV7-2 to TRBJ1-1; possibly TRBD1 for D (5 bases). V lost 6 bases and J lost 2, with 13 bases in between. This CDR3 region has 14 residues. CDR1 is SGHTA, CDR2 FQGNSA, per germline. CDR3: CASRGAGQNTEAFF. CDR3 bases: TGTGCCAGCAGAGGGGCAGGCCAAAACACTGAAGCTTTCTTT.

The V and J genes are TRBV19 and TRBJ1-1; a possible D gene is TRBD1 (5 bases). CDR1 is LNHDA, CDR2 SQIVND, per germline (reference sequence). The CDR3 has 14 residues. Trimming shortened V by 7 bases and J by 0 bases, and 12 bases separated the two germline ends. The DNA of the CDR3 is TGTGCCAGTACCCCCCAGGGTGTGAACACTGAAGCTTTCTTT. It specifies CASTPQGVNTEAFF.